This T cell receptor beta chain derives from a study of shared clonotypes between healthy human individuals. Across the study: Three CD4 naive, three CD4 memory, two CD8 naive and one CD8 memory plate were used per donor.

Over several immunoSEQ plates, each subset's genomic DNA was distributed in even portions. Sorted-subset replicate PCRs used about 0.2 ug DNA, about 30,000 T cell genomes. As processed by the authors: Filtering differed since immunoSEQ provided only junctions, with no quality scores. The repertoire was sequenced with immunoSEQ multiplex PCR; TCRdb's copy has only in-frame clones and lacks some. That table is the source of V, J and clone size, and D and trimming were worked out from the DNA. The sample consists of roughly 810,000 clones, about 97% of them appearing once. The CDR3 is 13 residues long. Trimming took 5 bases from V and 0 from J, leaving 8 bases between them. CDR1 and CDR2 from the germline V gene are MRHNA and SNTAGT. In the naive CD8 group, cells lacked CD45RO and were positively selected for CCR7, so terminally differentiated effector memory CD45RA+ cells were left out.

The clonotype originates from a man aged 25-45 years in good health. The sample was naive CD8+ T cells sorted from blood. The rearrangement links TRBV6-4 to TRBJ2-7; D unclear. DNA for the CDR3: TGTGCCAGCAGTCACGGATCCTCCTACGAGCAGTACTTC. This translates into CASSHGSSYEQYF.